This TCR beta chain was found in a study of T cell changes during pregnancy in multiple sclerosis. Assay used: immunoSEQ multiplex PCR; TCRdb lists only in-frame clones, some missing. The table has 65,000 to 90,000 clones, 80% to 95% seen once. In germline, CDR1 is MNHNS, CDR2 SASEGT. Trimming cost V 8 bases and J 11 bases, with 14 bases left between them. This CDR3 comprises 11 residues. The sequence was obtained from a female donor with multiple sclerosis, enrolled in a pregnancy study. V and J are TRBV6-1 and TRBJ2-3; D may be TRBD1 (8 bases). The sample in question was peripheral blood, obtained in the second trimester of pregnancy. CDR3 nucleotide sequence: TGTGCCAGCCGGCGGGGGACAGGGCAGTATTTT. Translated: CASRRGTGQYF.